The 12 T cell receptor beta chains below come from one sample, sequenced in a study of T-cell reconstitution after alpha-beta-depleted transplantation in children (dated by TCRdb to 2016 to 2017). In light of the paper, this sample's treatment or condition label describes: allogeneic hematopoietic cell transplantation with graft depleted of TCRalphabeta T cells and CD19 B cells. The protocol used for the library was PCR. The sequencer listed for this sample is Illumina HiSeq 2500. TCR library preparation used molecular barcoding, with unique molecular identifiers applied to normalize quantification of the TCRbeta repertoire. TCRdb reprocessed the public reads (quality trimming at Q25 with fastp, clone calling with MiXCR) and kept in-frame beta chains. Each entry merges the rows of one CDR3 protein and shows their most common DNA and genes. The sample table holds 450,000 to 600,000 distinct CDR3 sequences, of which approximately 13% were seen once. The ten largest clonotypes hold about 2% of the sample.

The specimen was PBMCs, mostly from graft donor cells, collected 360 days after TCRalphabeta/CD19-depleted stem cell transplant. The receptor source for this set is a male patient aged 5 to 17 who had a stem cell transplant for acute myeloid leukemia, so the T cells may come from the graft donor.

V is TRBV20-1 and J is TRBJ1-2; 7 nucleotides match TRBD1. J lost 4 bases, V lost 3 bases, and 5 bases had no gene match. CDR1 is DFQATT and CDR2 is SNEGSKA in the germline V gene (reference sequence). CDR3 size: 13 residues. The CDR3 region has the DNA TGCAGTGCTAGTCCGGGACAGATCTATGGCTACACCTTC. Its translation: CSASPGQIYGYTF.

This clonotype has a handful of counts. The genes are TRBV7-9 and TRBJ2-7; 9 bases line up with TRBD2. The V gene's germline CDR1 is SEHNR and CDR2 FQNEAQ (reference sequence). The CDR3 is made up of 15 amino acids. Germline trimming cut 4 bases from V and 3 bases from J; bases unmatched to any gene: 7. The DNA for the CDR3 is TGTGCCAGCAGCTCTTTAGCGGGAGAGGACTACGAGCAGTACTTC. Translating it yields CASSSLAGEDYEQYF.

Of note for this clonotype: A much larger clone lies one base from this, so it may be a read error. This is likely a read error, given that the CDR3 carries no conserved phenylalanine or tryptophan at its end. The chain links TRBV29-1 to TRBJ2-5; 8 bases are shared with TRBD1. CDR1 SQVTM and CDR2 ANQGSEA come from the germline V gene. With 7 bases clipped from V and 3 bases from J, the junction kept 4 bases outside the gene matches. The CDR3 sequence is 12 residues long. This chain's CDR3 is CSDTQGEETQYV. CDR3 bases: TGCAGCGACACACAGGGGGAAGAGACCCAGTACGTC.

J is TRBJ2-6 and V is TRBV5-1; D may be TRBD2 (5 bases). Trimming took 3 bases from V and 4 from J, leaving 11 bases between them. The CDR3 loop spans 15 amino acids. Germline CDR1 is SGHRS and CDR2 is YFSETQ. The CDR3 loop is CASSWEPTGANVLTF. The CDR3 DNA reads TGCGCCAGCAGCTGGGAGCCTACCGGGGCCAACGTCCTGACTTTC. The variable domain in full, completed from reference TRBV5-1 and TRBJ2-6, reads KAGVTQTPRYLIKTRGQQVTLSCSPISGHRSVSWYQQTPGQGLQFLFEYFSETQRNKGNFPGRFSGRQFSNSRSEMNVSTLELGDSALYLCASSWEPTGANVLTFGAGSRLTVL.

This chain links TRBV28 with TRBJ1-1; 9 bases map to TRBD1. Germline trimming cut 5 bases from V and 7 bases from J; bases unmatched to any gene: 5. CDR1 MDHEN and CDR2 SYDVKM come from the germline V gene. The CDR3 has 13 residues. The CDR3 region has the DNA TGTGCCAGCAGTCCCGGGACAGGGCTTGAAGCTTTCTTT. Translated: CASSPGTGLEAFF.

This clonotype turned up a few times. The rearrangement uses TRBV28 and TRBJ2-7; TRBD1 matches 7 bases. This CDR3 has 12 residues. Germline V gives CDR1 MDHEN, CDR2 SYDVKM. The V gene end was trimmed by 8 bases and the J gene end by 2 bases; junction bases not matched to a gene: 3. CDR3 in amino acids: CASLDRAYEQYF. The CDR3 bases are TGTGCCAGCCTTGACAGGGCCTACGAGCAGTACTTC.

Concerning this clonotype: At one end, the junction sequence differs from germline, possibly due to a read error. This chain connects TRBV5-1 to TRBJ1-1; TRBD1 matches 7 bases. From germline, CDR1 is SGHRS and CDR2 YFSETQ. The CDR3 runs to 15 residues. CDR3: CASSLRQGGNTEDFF. The CDR3 DNA follows: TGCGCCAGCAGCTTGCGGCAGGGGGGTAACACTGAAGATTTCTTT.

This clonotype was seen a handful of times. The V call is TRBV29-1, the J call TRBJ1-2, with D uncertain. The CDR3 spans 12 residues. Germline assignment: CDR1 SQVTM and CDR2 ANQGSEA. V lost 4 bases, J lost 8 bases, and 14 bases lay in between. The CDR3 here is CSVVAWSQGYTF. The CDR3 nucleotides are TGCAGCGTTGTAGCTTGGAGCCAGGGCTACACCTTC.

This clonotype has just a few counts. The chain uses TRBV7-2 and TRBJ1-1, with a tentative D call TRBD1 (6 bases). The CDR3 extends over 15 amino acids. The germline V gene encodes CDR1 SGHTA and CDR2 FQGNSA. Trimming removed 0 bases from V and 5 bases from J, with 13 bases in between. The CDR3 loop is CASSLARGAMTEAFF. In nucleotides, the CDR3 is TGTGCCAGCAGCTTAGCTCGGGGGGCGATGACTGAAGCTTTCTTT.

There are a few counts of this clonotype. The chain couples TRBV7-8 to TRBJ2-5, with 10 positions matching TRBD1. This CDR3 has 15 residues. Germline-derived CDR1 and CDR2 are SGHVS and FQNEAQ. The junction had 8 bases not matched to a gene; V was cut back by 6 bases and J by 4 bases. The CDR3 nucleotides are TGTGCCAGCAGATTCGACAGGGGGCTAGGAGAGACCCAGTACTTC. It encodes CASRFDRGLGETQYF.

Here the CDR3 reads CASSLLGSGGLYYNEQFF. DNA for the CDR3: TGTGCCAGCAGTTTATTGGGTAGCGGGGGGTTATACTACAATGAGCAGTTCTTC. This sequence joins TRBV27 and TRBJ2-1, with TRBD2 matching 10 bases. The ends lost 1 base at V and 3 bases at J; junction bases unmatched: 9. CDR1 is MNHEY and CDR2 is SMNVEV in the germline V gene (reference sequence). The CDR3 length is 18 residues.

This clonotype showed up many times. The CDR3 DNA sequence: TGCAGCGTCGGACAGGGTTCTAACTATGGCTACACCTTC. Protein sequence: CSVGQGSNYGYTF. V usage is TRBV29-1 and J usage is TRBJ1-2, with TRBD1 identical over 8 bases. Trimming cost V 6 bases and J 0 bases; bases outside gene matches: 3. Germline CDR1 is SQVTM and CDR2 is ANQGSEA. The CDR3 covers 13 residues.